What follows is one TCR beta chain and its context. The antigen is undetermined. The sample is drawn from a study of blood T cells in healthy people across ages. A second PCR, run for roughly 7 to 12 cycles, used a sample-barcoded 5' primer plus a J-beta primer mix. Every sample returned 2.5 million or more CDR3-containing paired-end reads. TCRdb ran MiXCR on the 5' RACE reads and lists one entry per CDR3 protein. Here the sample spans 1.5 million to 2 million distinct CDR3 sequences, roughly 43% being singletons. With 6 bases removed from V and 1 base from J, the gap between germline ends came to 14 bases. The germline V gene encodes CDR1 DFQATT and CDR2 SNEGSKA (reference sequence). The CDR3 runs to 14 residues. The study, taken as a whole, reports: Observed TCR beta diversity per million T cells went down as age went up. This fall followed a roughly linear course with age. More naive CD4+ cells and higher diversity were found in long-lived than in aged donors.

The J gene is TRBJ2-3, the V gene TRBV20-1; D call uncertain. This clonotype originated in a human donor in good health. The specimen sequenced was blood. CDR3 nucleotide sequence: TGCAGTGCCTCGCCCCTAGAGGGCACAGATACGCAGTATTTT. It translates to CSASPLEGTDTQYF.